The 28 T cell receptor beta chains below come from one sample, sequenced in a study of beta chain features in type 1 diabetes. Overall study findings and caveats: Shorter TCRB CDR3s, moderately but significantly so, were found in Type 1 diabetes patients in all four CD4+ subsets.

For these receptors, no antigen is known. Expressed TCRB transcripts were sequenced because the isolated RNA had all been reverse transcribed beforehand. TCRdb's copy holds only in-frame clones and misses some; the assay was immunoSEQ multiplex PCR. The sample shows approximately 140,000 clones, approximately 10% of them seen only once. The sequenced sample was central memory CD4+ T cells from blood. The origin of the receptors is a man aged 25-45 years with type 1 diabetes.

The chain joins TRBV9 to TRBJ2-5, with D possibly TRBD2 on 6 matching bases. Between the trimmed V and J ends, which lost 7 bases and 1 base, there was a span of 17 bases. This CDR3 contains 15 residues. Looked up from germline, CDR1 is SGDLS and CDR2 is YYNGEE. The CDR3 sequence is CASSKAGGFQETQYF. The CDR3 DNA reads as TGTGCCAGCTCTAAAGCCGGGGGTTTCCAAGAGACCCAGTACTTC.

This chain connects TRBV19 to TRBJ2-6; TRBD1 aligns across 8 bases. CDR3 length: 14 amino acids. V lost 9 bases, J lost 4 bases, and 5 bases stayed unmatched. CDR1 and CDR2 (germline): LNHDA, SQIVND (reference sequence). The DNA for the CDR3 is TGTGCCAGCCGACAGGGGTCCGGGGCCAACGTCCTGACTTTC. Translating gives CASRQGSGANVLTF.

The table lists this clone with a few counts. In DNA, the CDR3 is TGTGCCAGCAGCGTAGCGAGGGCGGGCCGAGGTGATACGCAGTATTTT. This encodes CASSVARAGRGDTQYF. The chain links TRBV9 to TRBJ2-3; tentative D call: TRBD2 (5 bases). Germline CDR1 reads SGDLS; CDR2 reads YYNGEE. V gave up 0 bases and J gave up 6 bases, with 17 bases separating them. There are 16 residues in the CDR3.

This clone showed up just a few times. The chain carries TRBV5-1 and TRBJ2-1, with D perhaps matching TRBD2 (5 bases). The germline CDR1 and CDR2 sequences are SGHRS and YFSETQ. V gave up 2 bases and J gave up 7 bases, with 10 bases separating them. The CDR3 has 13 residues. The CDR3 loop is CASSFEGTNEQFF. The CDR3 DNA reads TGCGCCAGCAGCTTCGAGGGAACAAATGAGCAGTTCTTC.

This clone was observed a few times. The chain couples TRBV4-2 to TRBJ1-4; 8 bases map to TRBD1. The germline V gene encodes CDR1 LGHNA and CDR2 YNFKEQ. V was pared by 2 bases and J by 4 bases, with 6 bases of the junction left unmatched. CDR3 size: 16 residues. CDR3 residues: CASSQRTGPFNEKLFF. DNA of the CDR3: TGTGCCAGCAGCCAACGGACAGGGCCTTTTAATGAAAAACTGTTTTTT.

The chain has TRBV6-5 and TRBJ1-2; TRBD1 agrees at 8 bases. V gave up 5 bases and J gave up 8 bases; unmatched junction bases: 7. Germline V lookup: CDR1 MNHEY, CDR2 SVGAGI. The CDR3 covers 13 residues. CDR3 sequence reads: CASSKGGTGGYTF. The CDR3 DNA reads TGTGCCAGCAGTAAAGGCGGGACAGGAGGCTACACCTTC.

V is TRBV18 and J is TRBJ1-4; D not resolved. The CDR3 totals 13 residues. V lost 5 bases to trimming and J lost 7 bases, with 11 bases between them. Germline-derived CDR1 and CDR2 are KGHSH and LQKENI. In DNA form, the CDR3 reads TGTGCCAGCTCAGAAAATAGTGGTGAAAAACTGTTTTTT. This translates into CASSENSGEKLFF.

This sequence joins TRBV19 and TRBJ1-5, with D possibly TRBD1 on 6 matching bases. CDR3 size: 15 residues. Germline V gene sequence: CDR1 LNHDA, CDR2 SQIVND (reference sequence). V was trimmed by 4 bases and J by 7 bases, leaving 17 bases between them. The CDR3 DNA sequence: TGTGCCAGTAGTACCGACATTTCGGACAGCCAGCCCCAGCATTTT. It translates to CASSTDISDSQPQHF. The full variable domain, in which reference TRBV19 and TRBJ1-5 provide the parts outside the CDR3, is DGGITQSPKYLFRKEGQNVTLSCEQNLNHDAMYWYRQDPGQGLRLIYYSQIVNDFQKGDIAEGYSVSREKKESFPLTVTSAQKNPTAFYLCASSTDISDSQPQHFGDGTRLSIL.

The rearrangement joins TRBV6-1 to TRBJ2-7; D remains unclear. V lost 1 base to trimming and J lost 0 bases, with 7 bases between them. CDR1 and CDR2 from the germline V gene are MNHNS and SASEGT. The CDR3 sequence is 14 residues long. The CDR3 protein is CASSEVADSYEQYF. CDR3 bases: TGTGCCAGCAGTGAAGTGGCGGACTCCTACGAGCAGTACTTC.

This clone appeared a few times. The chain couples TRBV28 to TRBJ2-7, with 9 bases aligning to TRBD2. This CDR3 comprises 11 residues. Germline V gene lookup returns CDR1 MDHEN and CDR2 SYDVKM. For the CDR3, the DNA is TGTGGGGCGGGGGGGTCCTACGAGCAGTACTTC. This codes for CGAGGSYEQYF. The entire variable domain, with the rest obtained from reference TRBV28 and TRBJ2-7, is as follows: DVKVTQSSRYLVKRTGEKVFLECVQDMDHENMFWYRQDPGLGLRLIYFSYDVKMKEKGDIPEGYSVSREKKERFSLILESASTNQTSMYLCGAGGSYEQYFGPGTRLTVT.

The gene calls are TRBV30 and TRBJ2-7, with 7 bases that match TRBD1. CDR3 length equals 14 residues. Germline V gene sequence: CDR1 GTSNPN, CDR2 SVGIG (reference sequence). J gave up 0 bases and V 7 bases, and 9 bases lay outside the gene matches. The CDR3 loop reads CAYRQGGASYEQYF. In DNA form, the CDR3 reads TGTGCCTATAGACAGGGTGGTGCCTCCTACGAGCAGTACTTC.

The chain uses TRBV28 and TRBJ1-2, with no clear D. The V gene's germline CDR1 is MDHEN and CDR2 SYDVKM. V lost 5 bases and J 4 bases, leaving 14 bases between the germline ends. This CDR3 is built from 14 residues. The chain's CDR3 is CASSQRGPGYGYTF. The DNA for the CDR3 is TGTGCCAGCAGTCAACGGGGTCCCGGCTATGGCTACACCTTC.

This clone came up a few times. This chain uses TRBV5-1 with TRBJ2-5; D perhaps matches TRBD1 (5 bases). This CDR3 contains 15 residues. V lost 4 bases and J lost 0, with 13 bases in between. Germline lookup yields CDR1 SGHRS and CDR2 YFSETQ. The CDR3 protein is CASSVTGVHQETQYF. DNA of the CDR3: TGCGCCAGCAGCGTTACAGGAGTTCACCAAGAGACCCAGTACTTC.

The rearrangement links TRBV7-9 to TRBJ1-2, with D perhaps matching TRBD1 (6 bases). CDR3 size: 12 residues. The ends were cut back, 3 bases at V and 7 bases at J, with 9 bases in the middle. Germline-derived CDR1 and CDR2 are SEHNR and FQNEAQ (reference sequence). As DNA, the CDR3 is TGTGCCAGCAGCTTGGACAGTGGTGGCTACACCTTC. It specifies CASSLDSGGYTF.

The chain is built from TRBV9 and TRBJ1-2, with 10 bases identical to TRBD1. V trimming: 6 bases; J trimming: 6 bases; junction bases outside the gene matches: 11. CDR3 length: 15 residues. Germline CDR1 is SGDLS and CDR2 is YYNGEE. This CDR3 is CASTKIGQGVDGYTF. The CDR3, as DNA: TGTGCCAGCACCAAAATCGGACAGGGGGTAGATGGCTACACCTTC. Full variable domain (missing parts from reference TRBV9 and TRBJ1-2): DSGVTQTPKHLITATGQRVTLRCSPRSGDLSVYWYQQSLDQGLQFLIQYYNGEERAKGNILERFSAQQFPDLHSELNLSSLELGDSALYFCASTKIGQGVDGYTFGSGTRLTVV.

The V call is TRBV7-8, the J call TRBJ1-1; 7 bases are shared with TRBD1. V was pared by 0 bases and J by 4 bases, with 2 bases of the junction left unmatched. The CDR3 runs to 14 residues. In germline, CDR1 is SGHVS, CDR2 FQNEAQ. CDR3 bases: TGTGCCAGCAGCTTAGCGTCAGGGGGCACTGAAGCTTTCTTT. Its translation is CASSLASGGTEAFF.

This clone was seen only a few times. The CDR3 loop is CASSQLVPGQGIHEQFF. The CDR3 coding sequence is TGCGCCAGCAGCCAACTAGTCCCTGGACAGGGGATCCATGAGCAGTTCTTC. V usage is TRBV4-3 and J usage is TRBJ2-1; 9 bases fit TRBD1. V trimming: 2 bases; J trimming: 8 bases; junction bases outside the gene matches: 13. CDR1 and CDR2 from the germline V gene are LGHNA and YSLEER. The CDR3 totals 17 residues.

This clone has just a few counts. The chain is built from TRBV6-5 and TRBJ2-5; D possibly corresponds to TRBD1 (6 bases). V gave up 2 bases and J gave up 5 bases, with 12 bases separating them. The CDR3 is 14 amino acids. In germline, CDR1 is MNHEY, CDR2 SVGAGI. CDR3 coding DNA: TGTGCCAGCAGTTACCTGGGACACTTGGAGACCCAGTACTTC. This translates into CASSYLGHLETQYF.

This clone has a count of ten or more. The rearrangement uses TRBV30 and TRBJ1-2, with 7 bases aligning to TRBD1. V lost 0 bases, J lost 7 bases, and 8 bases stayed unmatched. CDR1 GTSNPN and CDR2 SVGIG come from the germline V gene (reference sequence). CDR3 length: 14 amino acids. CDR3 loop: CAWSVYRGSVGYTF. CDR3 bases: TGTGCCTGGAGTGTATACAGGGGCTCAGTTGGCTACACCTTC.

This clone has only a few counts. The rearrangement uses TRBV18 and TRBJ2-5; possibly TRBD2 for D (6 bases). V shed 6 bases and J shed 1 base, with 9 bases lying between them. Germline V gene lookup returns CDR1 KGHSH and CDR2 LQKENI. The CDR3 length is 13 residues. The CDR3 region has the DNA TGTGCCAGCTCCCAGGGAGGCCAAGAGACCCAGTACTTC. It is translated as CASSQGGQETQYF.

The J gene is TRBJ2-7, the V gene TRBV11-1; perhaps TRBD1 as D (6 bases). Trimming left V 5 bases short and J 1 base short, with 9 bases between. Per the germline V gene, CDR1 is SGHAT and CDR2 is FQDESV (reference sequence). The CDR3 covers 13 residues. The CDR3 region has the DNA TGTGCCAGCAGCCGAGACAGGTCCTACGAGCAGTACTTC. It translates to CASSRDRSYEQYF.

This clone was recorded a few times. CDR3 bases: TGTGCCAGCAGTGAAGTGTCAGCCTACGAGCAGTACTTC. Translated, it gives CASSEVSAYEQYF. This chain connects TRBV25-1 to TRBJ2-7; unclear D gene. The CDR3 is 13 amino acids. V was trimmed by 2 bases and J by 2 bases, leaving 7 bases between them. Germline V gives CDR1 MGHDK, CDR2 SYGVNS.

This clone has more than one count but fewer than ten. A junction end diverges from the germline sequence, so it may reflect a read error. V gene TRBV7-3 combines with J gene TRBJ2-2, with a tentative D call TRBD2 (5 bases). The CDR3 is made up of 17 amino acids. Germline V lookup: CDR1 SGHTA, CDR2 FQGTGA. CDR3 sequence reads: CASSLIANTGGTGELFF. The CDR3 nucleotides are TGTGCCAGCAGTTTAATCGCCAACACGGGCGGGACCGGGGAGCTGTTTTTT.

This chain joins TRBV9 and TRBJ1-2; TRBD1 is a possible D gene (6 bases). The length of the CDR3 is 15 residues. The ends were cut back, 4 bases at V and 5 bases at J, with 18 bases in the middle. Germline CDR1 is SGDLS and CDR2 is YYNGEE. CDR3 region: CASSTPRGANYGYTF. The CDR3 DNA reads TGTGCCAGCAGCACCCCGCGGGGGGCGAATTATGGCTACACCTTC.

The chain uses TRBV30 and TRBJ1-2; TRBD1 agrees at 12 bases. The trim removed 2 bases at V and 6 bases at J, leaving 10 bases unmatched. The germline CDR1 and CDR2 sequences are GTSNPN and SVGIG (reference sequence). CDR3 length equals 16 residues. The CDR3 reads CAWSIPGQGAGDGYTF. The CDR3, as DNA: TGTGCCTGGAGTATCCCGGGACAGGGGGCGGGGGATGGCTACACCTTC.

This clone has only a few counts. J is TRBJ2-5 and V is TRBV28, with D maybe TRBD2 (5 bases). The CDR3 has 13 residues. Germline CDR1 is MDHEN and CDR2 is SYDVKM. V lost 6 bases and J 5 bases, leaving 13 bases between the germline ends. This CDR3 is CASSSSGWETQYF. In DNA form, the CDR3 reads TGTGCCAGCAGCTCTTCGGGGTGGGAGACCCAGTACTTC.

This clone has a handful of counts. V usage is TRBV18 and J usage is TRBJ2-7; D is perhaps TRBD1 (6 bases). V lost 3 bases and J 6 bases, leaving 15 bases between the germline ends. The CDR3 length is 14 residues. Germline lookup yields CDR1 KGHSH and CDR2 LQKENI. The CDR3 DNA reads TGTGCCAGCTCACCGAATAACCTAGGGGGCGAGCAGTACTTC. Amino acids: CASSPNNLGGEQYF.

In its sample, this clone was seen a few times. The CDR3 region is CASSYSYRYSYEQYF. CDR3 nucleotide sequence: TGTGCCAGCAGTTACTCGTACAGGTACTCCTACGAGCAGTACTTC. J is TRBJ2-7 and V is TRBV6-5, with TRBD1 as a possible D gene (5 bases). Germline CDR1 is MNHEY and CDR2 is SVGAGI. Trimming took off 0 bases at V and 0 bases at J, with 9 bases between the two ends. There are 15 residues in the CDR3.